This TCR beta chain was profiled in a study of shared clonotypes between healthy human individuals. From germline, CDR1 is MNHEY and CDR2 SVGAGI. Trimming took 4 bases from V and 4 from J, leaving 11 bases between them. The CDR3 totals 13 residues. Only CD45RO-negative cells positively selected for CCR7 counted as naive CD8 cells, so terminally differentiated effector memory CD45RA+ cells were excluded. TCRdb's table, derived via immunoSEQ multiplex PCR, lists solely in-frame clones and lacks some. The data hold 600,000 or so clones, with about 98% observed a single time. The receptor was isolated from a man in his thirties or forties in good health. Sequencing was done on a sample of naive CD8+ T cells sorted from blood. V is TRBV6-5 and J is TRBJ2-7; no clear D gene. CDR3 residues: CASSSSPNYEQYF. CDR3 nucleotides: TGTGCCAGCAGTTCATCCCCCAATTACGAGCAGTACTTC.